A selection of T cell receptor beta chains follows, all from one sample in a study of OX40 agonist ivuxolimab in advanced cancers. Produced via immunoSEQ multiplex PCR; TCRdb's table is partial and in-frame only. The sample has approximately 40,000 clones, more than 70% seen once; the top ten hold 20% to 25%. The source was CD4+ or CD8+ T cells sorted from blood, collected in a trial of the OX40 agonist ivuxolimab. These receptors all stem from an adult with an advanced solid tumor such as melanoma, head and neck, liver or kidney cancer. CDR3s include the opening cysteine and the closing phenylalanine or tryptophan. Fields, in order: clone size, D gene, V gene, J gene, CDR3 DNA, CDR3 protein. D genes are given only for firm matches. Where a row states a size, it is once, few, many or the class of an expanded clone; other rows omit it.

abundance: .
d_gene: TRBD1
v_gene: TRBV7-6
j_gene: TRBJ1-4
CDR3nt: TGTGCCAGCAGGGGTACAGGGGGCCCCGGTGAAAAACTGTTTTTT
CDR3aa: CASRGTGGPGEKLFF

abundance: hyperexpanded
d_gene: .
v_gene: TRBV6-5
j_gene: TRBJ1-1
CDR3nt: TGTGCCAGCAGTTACGGGGGTCAGGCGGAAGCTTTCTTT
CDR3aa: CASSYGGQAEAFF

abundance: .
d_gene: TRBD1
v_gene: TRBV10-3
j_gene: TRBJ1-1
CDR3nt: TGTGCCATCAAGGACAGGGGGATGAACACTGAAGCTTTCTTT
CDR3aa: CAIKDRGMNTEAFF

abundance: .
d_gene: .
v_gene: TRBV14
j_gene: TRBJ2-4
CDR3nt: TGTGCCAGCAGCCGCGACAGTTTAGCCAAAAACATTCAGTACTTC
CDR3aa: CASSRDSLAKNIQYF

abundance: medium-sized
d_gene: .
v_gene: TRBV7-2
j_gene: TRBJ2-1
CDR3nt: TGTGCCAGCAGCTTATATGGGCCCCCCTACAATGAGCAGTTCTTC
CDR3aa: CASSLYGPPYNEQFF

abundance: .
d_gene: .
v_gene: TRBV5-4
j_gene: TRBJ1-2
CDR3nt: TGTGCCAGCAGCTTGGAGGAGATCTATGGCTACACCTTC
CDR3aa: CASSLEEIYGYTF

abundance: .
d_gene: .
v_gene: TRBV4-1
j_gene: TRBJ2-1
CDR3nt: TGCGCCAGCAGCCAAGAAAAATTGCGAGGGCGGGATGCCTACAATGAGCAGTTCTTC
CDR3aa: CASSQEKLRGRDAYNEQFF

abundance: .
d_gene: .
v_gene: TRBV6-6
j_gene: TRBJ2-7
CDR3nt: TGTGCCAGCAGTTACTCGGTTACTAGCCGAAAGCAGTACTTC
CDR3aa: CASSYSVTSRKQYF

abundance: once
d_gene: TRBD2
v_gene: TRBV27
j_gene: TRBJ2-5
CDR3nt: TGTGCCAGCAGTCCCTACGGGGGGGGAGAGACCCAGTACTTC
CDR3aa: CASSPYGGGETQYF

abundance: .
d_gene: .
v_gene: TRBV13
j_gene: TRBJ2-1
CDR3nt: TGTGCCAGCAGCTCTTGGCGGAATGAGCAGTTCTTC
CDR3aa: CASSSWRNEQFF

abundance: few
d_gene: TRBD2
v_gene: TRBV7-9
j_gene: TRBJ2-5
CDR3nt: TGTGCCAGCAGCAATGGGGCGGGAGTAGAGACCCAGTACTTC
CDR3aa: CASSNGAGVETQYF

abundance: .
d_gene: TRBD2
v_gene: TRBV5-1
j_gene: TRBJ2-7
CDR3nt: TGCGCCAGCACCCGGACTAGCGGCTACGAGCAGTACTTC
CDR3aa: CASTRTSGYEQYF